The sequence of this T cell receptor beta chain was determined in a study of T cell repertoires in cytomegalovirus infection. The CDR3 covers 14 residues. The germline gives CDR1 LNHDA, CDR2 SQIVND (reference sequence). The ends were cut back, 4 bases at V and 4 bases at J, with 13 bases in the middle. In this sample, this clonotype turned up a few times. Its antigen remains unidentified. In TCRdb, the reads were re-called with MiXCR into one record per CDR3 protein. This sample has hundreds of thousands of distinct CDR3 sequences; roughly 46% occur once, and the top ten carry around 45%. Sample: cultured PBMCs, taken from culture after CMV antigen stimulation. This receptor was identified in a human donor in good health (CMV status not recorded). Some clones in this sample may be carry-over from other donors' samples. The chain carries TRBV19 and TRBJ1-1; possibly TRBD1 for D (5 bases). CDR3 protein: CASSRGGVITEAFF. The CDR3 coding sequence is TGTGCCAGTAGTAGGGGAGGGGTTATCACTGAAGCTTTCTTT.